This entry lists 7 T cell receptor beta chains sequenced from one sample in a study of T-cell reconstitution after alpha-beta-depleted transplantation in children listed by TCRdb under 2016. Receptor libraries were prepared by PCR. Sequenced on an Illumina HiSeq 2500. To normalize quantification of the TCRbeta repertoire, the TCR libraries were built with molecular barcoding that relied on unique molecular identifiers. In TCRdb, the public reads were trimmed at Q25 with fastp and aligned with MiXCR, with productive beta chains retained. Every CDR3 protein is listed once, alongside the most common genes and DNA of its rows. Recorded for this sample are more than 120,000 distinct CDR3 sequences; around 8.5% of them occurred a single time. 15% to 20% of the sample is taken by the ten largest. Read against the paper, the sample's treatment or condition label means: allogeneic hematopoietic cell transplantation with graft depleted of TCRalphabeta T cells and CD19 B cells.

This sample comprised PBMCs, mostly from graft donor cells, obtained 180 days after TCRalphabeta/CD19-depleted stem cell transplant. All receptors derive from a female patient aged 2-15 years who had a stem cell transplant for congenital amegakaryocytic thrombocytopenia, so the T cells may come from the graft donor.

This clonotype was detected ten times or more. V is TRBV5-6 and J is TRBJ2-1; 11 bases match TRBD2. The CDR3 sequence is 16 residues long. CDR1 and CDR2 from the germline V gene are SGHDT and YYEEEE. J lost 7 bases, V lost 0 bases, and 6 bases had no gene match. The CDR3 reads CASSLVASGGRNEQFF. In DNA form, the CDR3 reads TGTGCCAGCAGCTTGGTGGCTAGCGGGGGGAGGAATGAGCAGTTCTTC.

This clonotype has a count of ten or more. The chain joins TRBV18 to TRBJ1-1, with 9 bases fitting TRBD1. With 2 bases clipped from V and 1 base from J, the junction kept 5 bases outside the gene matches. CDR1 is KGHSH, CDR2 LQKENI, per germline. The CDR3 length is 16 residues. CDR3 DNA: TGTGCCAGCTCACCAACAAAGGGACAGGGGAACACTGAAGCTTTCTTT. Translating it yields CASSPTKGQGNTEAFF. The complete variable domain, with remaining parts taken from reference TRBV18 and TRBJ1-1, reads NAGVMQNPRHLVRRRGQEARLRCSPMKGHSHVYWYRQLPEEGLKFMVYLQKENIIDESGMPKERFSAEFPKEGPSILRIQQVVRGDSAAYFCASSPTKGQGNTEAFFGQGTRLTVV.

There are many counts of this clonotype. V usage is TRBV5-1 and J usage is TRBJ2-3, with 9 bases aligning to TRBD1. CDR3 length: 14 amino acids. CDR1 and CDR2 (germline): SGHRS, YFSETQ. V lost 3 bases and J lost 5; bases outside the gene matches: 4. The CDR3 DNA reads TGCGCCAGCAGCTCGGGACAGGGAGGAGATACGCAGTATTTT. Its protein is CASSSGQGGDTQYF.

This clonotype occurred many times. This sequence joins TRBV6-2 or TRBV6-3 and TRBJ1-5; 7 bases agree with TRBD1. The CDR3 sequence is 14 residues long. The V gene end was trimmed by 6 bases and the J gene end by 2 bases; junction bases not matched to a gene: 4. Germline values: CDR1 MNHEY, CDR2 SVGEGT. CDR3 nucleotides: TGTGCCAGCAGGTGGGACAGCGGCAATCAGCCCCAGCATTTT. Translating gives CASRWDSGNQPQHF.

This clonotype was observed a handful of times. The chain uses TRBV6-1 and TRBJ2-1, with 11 bases fitting TRBD2. The CDR3 loop spans 18 amino acids. Germline CDR1 and CDR2: MNHNS and SASEGT. The V and J ends lost 4 bases and 2 bases, in that order; junction bases with no gene match: 10. CDR3 bases: TGTGCCAGCAGTGTGTCACTAGCGGGAGTATGGACCTACAATGAGCAGTTCTTC. Translated: CASSVSLAGVWTYNEQFF.

This clonotype was detected ten times or more. V is TRBV28 and J is TRBJ2-7; the D call may be TRBD1 or TRBD2 (6 bases each). V lost 8 bases to trimming and J lost 4 bases, with 15 bases between them. The germline V gene has CDR1 MDHEN and CDR2 SYDVKM. The CDR3 runs to 13 residues. CDR3 sequence: CASAEGGRYEQYF. CDR3 DNA sequence: TGTGCCAGCGCCGAGGGGGGTCGGTACGAGCAGTACTTC.

This clonotype was counted between two and nine times. J is TRBJ2-7 and V is TRBV25-1, with D possibly TRBD1 on 5 matching bases. Trimming shortened V by 3 bases and J by 6 bases, and 15 bases separated the two germline ends. This CDR3 has 14 residues. Germline V lookup: CDR1 MGHDK, CDR2 SYGVNS. The chain's CDR3 is CASSDSAGRAEQYF. The CDR3, as DNA: TGTGCCAGCAGTGATTCGGCAGGCAGGGCCGAGCAGTACTTC.